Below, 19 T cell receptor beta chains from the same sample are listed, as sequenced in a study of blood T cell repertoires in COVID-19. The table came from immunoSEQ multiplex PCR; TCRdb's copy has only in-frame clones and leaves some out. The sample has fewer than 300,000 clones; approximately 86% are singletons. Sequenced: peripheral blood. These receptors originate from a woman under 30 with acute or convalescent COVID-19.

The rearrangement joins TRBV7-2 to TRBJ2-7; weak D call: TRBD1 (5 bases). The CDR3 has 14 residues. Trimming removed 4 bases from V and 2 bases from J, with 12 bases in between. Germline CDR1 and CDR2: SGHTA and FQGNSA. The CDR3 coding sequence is TGTGCCAGCAGCTACGACAGTTTAGCCTACGAGCAGTACTTC. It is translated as CASSYDSLAYEQYF.

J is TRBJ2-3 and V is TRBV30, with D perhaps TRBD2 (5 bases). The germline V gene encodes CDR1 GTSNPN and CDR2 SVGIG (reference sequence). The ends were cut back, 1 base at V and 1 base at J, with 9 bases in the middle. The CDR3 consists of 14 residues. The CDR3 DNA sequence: TGTGCCTGGAGTGAGGGTAGCGGCACAGATACGCAGTATTTT. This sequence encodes CAWSEGSGTDTQYF.

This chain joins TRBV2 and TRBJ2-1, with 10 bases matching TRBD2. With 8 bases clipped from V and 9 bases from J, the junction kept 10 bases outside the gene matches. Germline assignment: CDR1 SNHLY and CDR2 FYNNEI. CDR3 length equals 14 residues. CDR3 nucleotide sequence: TGTGCCAGCGGTCCTAGCGGGAGAAATACTGAGCAGTTCTTC. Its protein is CASGPSGRNTEQFF.

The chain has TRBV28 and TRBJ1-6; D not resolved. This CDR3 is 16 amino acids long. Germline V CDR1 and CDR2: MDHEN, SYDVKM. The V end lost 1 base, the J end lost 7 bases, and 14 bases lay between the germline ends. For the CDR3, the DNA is TGTGCCAGCAGTTTATCTCTTACCGCGAGGAATTCACCCCTCCACTTT. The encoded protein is CASSLSLTARNSPLHF.

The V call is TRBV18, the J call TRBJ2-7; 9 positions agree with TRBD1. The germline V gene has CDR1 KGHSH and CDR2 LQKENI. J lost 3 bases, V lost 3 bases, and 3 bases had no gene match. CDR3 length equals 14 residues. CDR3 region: CASSPGTGFYEQYF. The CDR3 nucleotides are TGTGCCAGCTCACCGGGGACAGGGTTCTACGAGCAGTACTTC.

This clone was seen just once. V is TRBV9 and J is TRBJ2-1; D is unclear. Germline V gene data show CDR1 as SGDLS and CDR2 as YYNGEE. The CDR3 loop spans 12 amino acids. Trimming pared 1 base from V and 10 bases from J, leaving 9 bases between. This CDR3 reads CASSVPRSEQFF. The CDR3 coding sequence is TGTGCCAGCAGCGTACCTAGAAGCGAGCAGTTCTTC. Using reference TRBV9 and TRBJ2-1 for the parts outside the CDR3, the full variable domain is DSGVTQTPKHLITATGQRVTLRCSPRSGDLSVYWYQQSLDQGLQFLIQYYNGEERAKGNILERFSAQQFPDLHSELNLSSLELGDSALYFCASSVPRSEQFFGPGTRLTVL.

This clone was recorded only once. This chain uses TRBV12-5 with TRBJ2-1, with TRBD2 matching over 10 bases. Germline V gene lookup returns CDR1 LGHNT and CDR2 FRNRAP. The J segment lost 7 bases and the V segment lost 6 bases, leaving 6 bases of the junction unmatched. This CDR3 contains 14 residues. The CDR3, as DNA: TGTGCTAGTGGGATAGCGGGAGGCAGGAATGAGCAGTTCTTC. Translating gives CASGIAGGRNEQFF.

CDR3 sequence reads: CASSPGTSGSSSYNEQFF. Written as DNA, the CDR3 is TGTGCCAGCAGCCCAGGGACTAGCGGGAGCTCCTCCTACAATGAGCAGTTCTTC. The chain has TRBV9 and TRBJ2-1, with 14 bases lining up with TRBD2. V shed 4 bases and J 0 bases; nucleotides not matched to a gene: 6. The germline gives CDR1 SGDLS, CDR2 YYNGEE. The CDR3 spans 18 residues.

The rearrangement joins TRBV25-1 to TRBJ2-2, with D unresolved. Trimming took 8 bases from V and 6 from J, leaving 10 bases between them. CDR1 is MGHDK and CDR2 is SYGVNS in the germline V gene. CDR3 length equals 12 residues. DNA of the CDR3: TGTGCCAGCGCCGACAACTCCGGGGAGCTGTTTTTT. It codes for CASADNSGELFF. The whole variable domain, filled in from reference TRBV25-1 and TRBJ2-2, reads EADIYQTPRYLVIGTGKKITLECSQTMGHDKMYWYQQDPGMELHLIHYSYGVNSTEKGDLSSESTVSRIRTEHFPLTLESARPSHTSQYLCASADNSGELFFGEGSRLTVL.

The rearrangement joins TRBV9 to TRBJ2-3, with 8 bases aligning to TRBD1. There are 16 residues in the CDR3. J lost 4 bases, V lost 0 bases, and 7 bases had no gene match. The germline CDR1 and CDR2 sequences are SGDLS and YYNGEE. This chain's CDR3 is CASSVAIGQGADTQYF. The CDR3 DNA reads TGTGCCAGCAGCGTAGCTATAGGACAGGGCGCAGATACGCAGTATTTT.

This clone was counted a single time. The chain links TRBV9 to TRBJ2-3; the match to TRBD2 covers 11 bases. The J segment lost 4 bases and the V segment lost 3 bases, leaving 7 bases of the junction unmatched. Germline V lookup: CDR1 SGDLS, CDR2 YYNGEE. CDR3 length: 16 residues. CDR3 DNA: TGTGCCAGCAGCGGGCGAACTAGCGGGAGCTCAGATACGCAGTATTTT. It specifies CASSGRTSGSSDTQYF.

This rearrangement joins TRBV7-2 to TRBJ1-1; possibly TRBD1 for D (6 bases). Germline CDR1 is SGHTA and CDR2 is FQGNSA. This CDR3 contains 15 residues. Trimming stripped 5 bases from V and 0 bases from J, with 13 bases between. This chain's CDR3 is CASSKEGQLNTEAFF. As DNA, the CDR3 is TGTGCCAGCAGCAAAGAAGGACAGTTGAACACTGAAGCTTTCTTT. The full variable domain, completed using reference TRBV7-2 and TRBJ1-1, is GAGVSQSPSNKVTEKGKDVELRCDPISGHTALYWYRQSLGQGLEFLIYFQGNSAPDKSGLPSDRFSAERTGGSVSTLTIQRTQQEDSAVYLCASSKEGQLNTEAFFGQGTRLTVV.

CDR3 loop: CASSRIRYSDYNEQFF. CDR3 nucleotides: TGTGCCAGCAGTCGGATAAGATACAGTGACTACAATGAGCAGTTCTTC. The gene calls are TRBV27 and TRBJ2-1, with D unresolved. Trimming cost V 5 bases and J 3 bases, with 17 bases left between them. CDR1 is MNHEY, CDR2 SMNVEV, per germline (reference sequence). There are 16 residues in the CDR3.

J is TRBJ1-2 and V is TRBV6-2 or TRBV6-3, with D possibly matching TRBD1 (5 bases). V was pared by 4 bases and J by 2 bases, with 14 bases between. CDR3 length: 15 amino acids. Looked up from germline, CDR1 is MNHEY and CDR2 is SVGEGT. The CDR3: CASSWGLLRNYGYTF. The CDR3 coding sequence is TGTGCCAGCAGTTGGGGCCTCTTGAGGAACTATGGCTACACCTTC.

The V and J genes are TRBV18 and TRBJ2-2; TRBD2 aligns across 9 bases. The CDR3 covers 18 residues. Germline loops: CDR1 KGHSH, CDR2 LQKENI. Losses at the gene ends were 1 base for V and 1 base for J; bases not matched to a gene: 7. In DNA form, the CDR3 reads TGTGCCAGCTCACCACGAAGACTAGCGGTTATGAACACCGGGGAGCTGTTTTTT. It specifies CASSPRRLAVMNTGELFF. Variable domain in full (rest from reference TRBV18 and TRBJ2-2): NAGVMQNPRHLVRRRGQEARLRCSPMKGHSHVYWYRQLPEEGLKFMVYLQKENIIDESGMPKERFSAEFPKEGPSILRIQQVVRGDSAAYFCASSPRRLAVMNTGELFFGEGSRLTVL.

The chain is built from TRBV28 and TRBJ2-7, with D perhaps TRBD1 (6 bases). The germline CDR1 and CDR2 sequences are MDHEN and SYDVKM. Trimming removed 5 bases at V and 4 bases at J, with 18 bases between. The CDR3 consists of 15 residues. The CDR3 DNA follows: TGTGCCAGCAGTCCTCTCTCTGGGGGCGAATACGAGCAGTACTTC. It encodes CASSPLSGGEYEQYF.

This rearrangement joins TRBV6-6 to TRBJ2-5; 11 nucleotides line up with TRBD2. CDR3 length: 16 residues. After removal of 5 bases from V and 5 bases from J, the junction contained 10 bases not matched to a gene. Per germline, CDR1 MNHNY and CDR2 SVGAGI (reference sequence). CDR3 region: CASSRSSGRSLETQYF. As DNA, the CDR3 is TGTGCCAGCAGTCGATCTAGCGGGAGGTCGTTGGAGACCCAGTACTTC.

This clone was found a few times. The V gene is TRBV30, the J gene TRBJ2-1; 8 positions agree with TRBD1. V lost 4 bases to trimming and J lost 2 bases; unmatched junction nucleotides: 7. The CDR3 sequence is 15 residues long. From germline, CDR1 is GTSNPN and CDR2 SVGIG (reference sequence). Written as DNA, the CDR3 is TGTGCCTGGACCACAGGGACAGGTCCCTACAATGAGCAGTTCTTC. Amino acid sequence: CAWTTGTGPYNEQFF.

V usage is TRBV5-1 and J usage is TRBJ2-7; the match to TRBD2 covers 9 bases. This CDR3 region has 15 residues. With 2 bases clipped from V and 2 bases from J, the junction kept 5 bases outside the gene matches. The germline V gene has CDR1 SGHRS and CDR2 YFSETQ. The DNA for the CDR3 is TGCGCCAGCAGCTTACTAGCGGGCCCTGCCTACGAGCAGTACTTC. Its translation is CASSLLAGPAYEQYF.